The 19 T cell receptor beta chains listed next were all sequenced from one sample in a study of cytomegalovirus exposure and HLA in healthy donors. Sequencing was performed with immunoSEQ multiplex PCR; in TCRdb, only in-frame clones are kept and a portion is missing. Among around 170,000 clones listed, approximately 90% were seen once. The sample was PBMCs. The receptors derive from a man younger than 35 in good health and CMV-seronegative.

This sequence joins TRBV4-2 and TRBJ1-1, with TRBD1 matching 12 bases. The V gene's germline CDR1 is LGHNA and CDR2 YNFKEQ. The length of the CDR3 is 17 residues. Trimming took 1 base from V and 4 from J; bases not matched to a gene: 7. This CDR3 reads CASSQGDRGLVGTEAFF. The CDR3, as DNA: TGTGCCAGCAGCCAAGGGGACAGGGGGCTCGTGGGCACTGAAGCTTTCTTT.

The rearrangement links TRBV18 to TRBJ1-5, with D perhaps matching TRBD1 (5 bases). CDR3 length: 14 residues. Germline assignment: CDR1 KGHSH and CDR2 LQKENI. Trimming stripped 6 bases from V and 7 bases from J, with 16 bases between. In nucleotides, the CDR3 is TGTGCCAGCTCCGTGGGGCAGGGCGGCCAGCCCCAGCATTTT. This encodes CASSVGQGGQPQHF.

This clone appeared a few times. J is TRBJ2-2 and V is TRBV15; D possibly corresponds to TRBD1 (5 bases). The CDR3 is made up of 13 amino acids. V lost 1 base and J 8 bases, leaving 8 bases between the germline ends. Germline CDR1 and CDR2: LNHNV and YYDKDF (reference sequence). The CDR3 DNA follows: TGTGCCACCAGCAGAGCCACAGGAGGGGAGCTGTTTTTT. Its protein is CATSRATGGELFF.

The CDR3: CASSLWEGNTEAFF. In DNA, the CDR3 is TGCGCCAGCAGCCTCTGGGAGGGGAACACTGAAGCTTTCTTT. The genes are TRBV4-1 and TRBJ1-1; D remains unclear. The V end lost 4 bases, the J end lost 1 base, and 10 bases lay between the germline ends. The CDR3 spans 14 residues. Germline V lookup: CDR1 MGHRA, CDR2 YSYEKL.

This chain uses TRBV6-1 with TRBJ2-1; perhaps TRBD1 as D (6 bases). The CDR3 has 15 residues. Germline CDR1 MNHNS, CDR2 SASEGT. Between the trimmed V and J ends, which lost 6 bases and 4 bases, there was a span of 16 bases. CDR3 in amino acids: CASRSQGFGYNEQFF. CDR3 bases: TGTGCCAGCAGGTCACAGGGCTTTGGGTACAATGAGCAGTTCTTC.

V and J are TRBV5-1 and TRBJ1-5; tentative D call: TRBD1 (5 bases). The CDR3 loop spans 14 amino acids. From germline, CDR1 is SGHRS and CDR2 YFSETQ. V lost 1 base, J lost 2 bases, and 7 bases lay in between. CDR3 sequence: CASSLWGGNQPQHF. The CDR3 DNA follows: TGCGCCAGCAGCTTGTGGGGGGGCAATCAGCCCCAGCATTTT.

The chain employs TRBV4-3 and TRBJ2-7; 7 positions agree with TRBD2. CDR1 is LGHNA and CDR2 is YSLEER in the germline V gene. The V gene end was trimmed by 1 base and the J gene end by 2 bases; junction bases not matched to a gene: 5. CDR3 length: 15 amino acids. The CDR3, as DNA: TGCGCCAGCAGCCAAGGGGGGGGTCCCCCCTACGAGCAGTACTTC. It specifies CASSQGGGPPYEQYF.

This chain connects TRBV28 to TRBJ2-7; the D gene is possibly TRBD2 (5 bases). The CDR3 length is 14 residues. The germline gives CDR1 MDHEN, CDR2 SYDVKM. Between the trimmed V and J ends, which lost 6 bases and 4 bases, there was a span of 16 bases. CDR3: CASSLMERAYEQYF. CDR3 coding DNA: TGTGCCAGCAGCCTTATGGAGAGGGCTTACGAGCAGTACTTC.

The chain carries TRBV5-6 and TRBJ1-5, with D unresolved. The CDR3 runs 14 residues. Trimming took off 1 base at V and 3 bases at J, with 8 bases between the two ends. Germline V gene data show CDR1 as SGHDT and CDR2 as YYEEEE. The CDR3 sequence is CASSLKYNNQPQHF. The CDR3 coding sequence is TGTGCCAGCAGCTTGAAATATAACAATCAGCCCCAGCATTTT.

The chain employs TRBV5-4 and TRBJ1-2; D remains ambiguous. V lost 4 bases and J 0 bases, leaving 16 bases between the germline ends. The CDR3 totals 16 residues. Germline assignment: CDR1 SGHNT and CDR2 YYREEE (reference sequence). DNA for the CDR3: TGTGCCAGCAGCAAATGGGCCCGAGCTACTAACTATGGCTACACCTTC. Protein sequence: CASSKWARATNYGYTF.

This clone was found a few times. The rearrangement uses TRBV25-1 and TRBJ1-2, with D possibly matching TRBD1 (5 bases). V was pared by 0 bases and J by 8 bases, with 7 bases between. CDR1 is MGHDK, CDR2 SYGVNS, per germline. The CDR3 is 12 residues long. CDR3 bases: TGTGCCAGCAGTGAATATCCAGGGGGCTACACCTTC. Translating it yields CASSEYPGGYTF.

The V call is TRBV19, the J call TRBJ1-1; 8 nucleotides align to TRBD1. Trimming at V came to 4 bases and at J to 2 bases, leaving 9 bases not matched to a gene. CDR1 and CDR2 from the germline V gene are LNHDA and SQIVND (reference sequence). The CDR3 contains 16 residues. The CDR3 DNA reads as TGTGCCAGTAGTACCCGCACCGGGACAGGAAACACTGAAGCTTTCTTT. Amino acid sequence: CASSTRTGTGNTEAFF.

The chain is built from TRBV10-3 and TRBJ1-5, with D perhaps TRBD1 (6 bases). The CDR3 is 15 residues long. Germline CDR1 is ENHRY and CDR2 is SYGVKD. Trimming cost V 5 bases and J 6 bases, with 17 bases left between them. CDR3 DNA sequence: TGTGCCATCAGTCCTCAAGGGGGGGATGGTCAGCCCCAGCATTTT. Translating gives CAISPQGGDGQPQHF.

The J gene is TRBJ2-5, the V gene TRBV28; 7 nucleotides align to TRBD1. J lost 5 bases, V lost 6 bases, and 6 bases had no gene match. The CDR3 covers 13 residues. Germline V lookup: CDR1 MDHEN, CDR2 SYDVKM. Written as DNA, the CDR3 is TGTGCCAGCAGATCGACAGGGATTGAGACCCAGTACTTC. Its translation: CASRSTGIETQYF.

The V call is TRBV19, the J call TRBJ2-1; possibly TRBD2 for D (5 bases). The CDR3 is 13 residues long. V dropped 5 bases and J dropped 16 bases, with 21 bases sitting between them. The V gene's germline CDR1 is LNHDA and CDR2 SQIVND (reference sequence). The CDR3 sequence: CASSPLGGESGFF. For the CDR3, the DNA is TGTGCCAGTAGTCCCCTCGGAGGCGAATCGGGCTTCTTC.

The V and J genes are TRBV18 and TRBJ2-4, with no clear D. Germline V lookup: CDR1 KGHSH, CDR2 LQKENI. Trimming left V 3 bases short and J 6 bases short, with 12 bases between. This CDR3 region has 14 residues. CDR3 nucleotides: TGTGCCAGCTCACCCCCGGGTCCGGGAAACATTCAGTACTTC. The encoded protein is CASSPPGPGNIQYF.

V usage is TRBV20-1 and J usage is TRBJ2-7; D unclear. The CDR3 spans 9 residues. V lost 0 bases to trimming and J lost 10 bases, with 4 bases between them. Looked up from germline, CDR1 is DFQATT and CDR2 is SNEGSKA (reference sequence). The CDR3 sequence is CSARDRQYV. Here the CDR3 DNA reads TGCAGTGCTAGAGACCGCCAGTACGTC.

The CDR3 loop is CASSFAGTGGRGEQYF. For the CDR3, the DNA is TGTGCCAGCAGTTTTGCCGGGACAGGGGGCCGGGGGGAGCAGTACTTC. The rearrangement uses TRBV27 and TRBJ2-7; 12 bases agree with TRBD1. The V and J ends lost 3 bases and 7 bases, in that order; junction bases with no gene match: 10. The germline gives CDR1 MNHEY, CDR2 SMNVEV (reference sequence). CDR3 length equals 16 residues.

This clone came up a few times. V gene TRBV5-4 combines with J gene TRBJ1-5; 7 positions match TRBD1. The germline V gene has CDR1 SGHNT and CDR2 YYREEE (reference sequence). The CDR3 is made up of 13 amino acids. Losses at the gene ends were 3 bases for V and 4 bases for J; bases not matched to a gene: 1. CDR3 nucleotides: TGTGCCAGCAGCTGGGGACAGAATCAGCCCCAGCATTTT. It codes for CASSWGQNQPQHF. The full variable domain, in which reference TRBV5-4 and TRBJ1-5 provide the parts outside the CDR3, is ETGVTQSPTHLIKTRGQQVTLRCSSQSGHNTVSWYQQALGQGPQFIFQYYREEENGRGNFPPRFSGLQFPNYSSELNVNALELDDSALYLCASSWGQNQPQHFGDGTRLSIL.